These 32 T cell receptor beta chains were sequenced from one sample in a study of blood T cell repertoires in COVID-19. Measured with immunoSEQ multiplex PCR; TCRdb has only the in-frame clones, and not every one. The sample contains some 240,000 clones, 88% of which appear only once. Sequenced input: peripheral blood. Every receptor here comes from a woman between 65 and 79 years old with COVID-19, enrolled during active disease.

The CDR3: CAWSAGGSLPRYNEQFF. The CDR3 bases are TGTGCCTGGAGTGCTGGCGGGAGTCTCCCCAGATACAATGAGCAGTTCTTC. The chain employs TRBV30 and TRBJ2-1; 7 nucleotides align to TRBD2. Trimming removed 1 base from V and 4 bases from J; junction bases left unmatched: 13. There are 17 residues in the CDR3. Germline V CDR1 and CDR2: GTSNPN, SVGIG (reference sequence).

V and J are TRBV5-6 and TRBJ1-1; D remains ambiguous. Trimming removed 2 bases at V and 1 base at J, with 6 bases between. This CDR3 has 13 residues. Germline values: CDR1 SGHDT, CDR2 YYEEEE. This CDR3 is CASSFEGNTEAFF. Written as DNA, the CDR3 is TGTGCCAGCAGCTTCGAGGGGAACACTGAAGCTTTCTTT.

This clone was seen more than once but under ten times. This rearrangement joins TRBV3-1 (or the pseudogene TRBV3-2) to TRBJ2-1, with 10 positions matching TRBD2. The CDR3 contains 16 residues. The germline gives CDR1 LGHDT, CDR2 YNNKEL (reference sequence). J lost 5 bases, V lost 3 bases, and 7 bases had no gene match. The CDR3 reads CASSHWQAGGDNEQFF. The CDR3, as DNA: TGTGCCAGCAGCCATTGGCAAGCGGGAGGGGACAATGAGCAGTTCTTC.

The chain employs TRBV6-5 and TRBJ1-4; 7 nucleotides match TRBD1. This CDR3 has 15 amino acids. V gave up 6 bases and J gave up 6 bases; unmatched junction bases: 10. The germline gives CDR1 MNHEY, CDR2 SVGAGI. DNA for the CDR3: TGTGCCAGCAGCTATGGGACAGTTGGCGATGAAAAACTGTTTTTT. Protein sequence: CASSYGTVGDEKLFF.

The rearrangement uses TRBV21-1 and TRBJ2-3; the table's D gene call, TRBD1, was not cross checked with the DNA. TRBV21-1 is flagged as a pseudogene. The CDR3 is 15 amino acids. The DNA of the CDR3 is TGTGCCAGCAGCAAAAAGGGGCTATCCACAGATACGCAGTATTTT. Translating gives CASSKKGLSTDTQYF.

The chain combines TRBV18 with TRBJ1-1; TRBD1 agrees at 7 bases. Germline assignment: CDR1 KGHSH and CDR2 LQKENI. The ends lost 3 bases at V and 7 bases at J; junction bases unmatched: 2. The CDR3 is 12 residues long. The CDR3 protein is CASSPRDSEAFF. The CDR3 DNA reads TGTGCCAGCTCACCTAGGGACAGTGAAGCTTTCTTT.

V is TRBV28 and J is TRBJ2-5; D is perhaps TRBD1 (6 bases). The germline CDR1 and CDR2 sequences are MDHEN and SYDVKM. The CDR3 extends over 14 amino acids. V was clipped by 6 bases and J by 1 base, with 12 bases between them. Here the CDR3 DNA reads TGTGCCAGCAGACCGGGACATTTCCAAGAGACCCAGTACTTC. It translates to CASRPGHFQETQYF.

The chain recombines TRBV7-2 with TRBJ1-1, with 9 bases aligning to TRBD1. The V segment lost 4 bases and the J segment 4 bases; nucleotides outside the gene matches: 7. This CDR3 has 15 residues. Per germline, CDR1 SGHTA and CDR2 FQGNSA. The CDR3 nucleotides are TGTGCCAGCAGCTCCCACAGGGGGCTGGGCACTGAAGCTTTCTTT. The encoded protein is CASSSHRGLGTEAFF.

This chain connects TRBV30 to TRBJ1-1; D call uncertain. Deletions cut 2 bases from V and 8 bases from J, with 15 bases between. This CDR3 comprises 13 residues. Per the germline V gene, CDR1 is GTSNPN and CDR2 is SVGIG (reference sequence). CDR3 region: CAWSRQSLGEAFF. The CDR3 DNA is TGTGCCTGGAGTCGTCAGAGTCTAGGCGAAGCTTTCTTT.

The rearrangement uses TRBV28 and TRBJ2-7, with 7 bases matching TRBD1. Germline assignment: CDR1 MDHEN and CDR2 SYDVKM. CDR3 length: 12 residues. The V and J ends lost 7 bases and 5 bases, in that order; junction bases with no gene match: 5. The CDR3 region is CASTDRDHEQYF. Here the CDR3 DNA reads TGTGCCAGCACCGACAGGGATCACGAGCAGTACTTC.

The genes are TRBV29-1 and TRBJ2-3, with TRBD1 matching over 12 bases. Germline CDR1 SQVTM, CDR2 ANQGSEA. This CDR3 region has 15 residues. J was trimmed by 0 bases and V by 6 bases; bases with no gene match: 4. The CDR3 DNA sequence: TGCAGCGTGGCGGGACAGGGGGCTAGCACAGATACGCAGTATTTT. Translated: CSVAGQGASTDTQYF.

The V gene is TRBV5-1, the J gene TRBJ2-7; 7 bases map to TRBD2. CDR1 SGHRS and CDR2 YFSETQ come from the germline V gene. The CDR3 is 13 residues long. J lost 3 bases, V lost 5 bases, and 5 bases had no gene match. This chain's CDR3 is CASRMTSNYEQYF. The CDR3 coding sequence is TGCGCCAGCAGGATGACTAGCAACTACGAGCAGTACTTC.

The J gene is TRBJ2-7, the V gene TRBV7-8; TRBD2 aligns across 12 bases. The junction had 1 base not matched to a gene; V was cut back by 3 bases and J by 1 base. Germline lookup yields CDR1 SGHVS and CDR2 FQNEAQ. There are 15 residues in the CDR3. Here the CDR3 reads CASSLTSGSSYEQYF. The CDR3 DNA follows: TGTGCCAGCAGCTTGACTAGCGGGAGTTCCTACGAGCAGTACTTC.

This clone was found a few times. This chain joins TRBV30 and TRBJ1-5, with D possibly TRBD1 on 6 matching bases. Germline CDR1 GTSNPN, CDR2 SVGIG (reference sequence). The CDR3 loop spans 15 amino acids. The V and J ends lost 2 bases and 2 bases respectively, with 13 bases between them. DNA for the CDR3: TGTGCCTGGAGTACACAGGGTGAGGGCAATCAGCCCCAGCATTTT. Amino acid sequence: CAWSTQGEGNQPQHF.

The chain combines TRBV5-5 with TRBJ1-5, with 12 bases that match TRBD1. Germline CDR1 is SGHKS and CDR2 is YYEKEE (reference sequence). With 4 bases clipped from V and 2 bases from J, the junction kept 4 bases outside the gene matches. This CDR3 is built from 16 residues. The CDR3 DNA follows: TGTGCCAGCAGCGGCGGGACAGGGGGCGGCAATCAGCCCCAGCATTTT. This translates into CASSGGTGGGNQPQHF.

The J gene is TRBJ2-3, the V gene TRBV16, with 7 bases fitting TRBD1. The CDR3 consists of 16 residues. Germline CDR1 KGHSY, CDR2 FQNENV. Unmatched junction bases numbered 6, after V lost 2 bases and J lost 1 base. The CDR3 spells CASSQRGQSGTDTQYF. CDR3 bases: TGTGCCAGCAGCCAACGGGGACAGTCTGGCACAGATACGCAGTATTTT. The entire variable domain, with the rest obtained from reference TRBV16 and TRBJ2-3, is as follows: GEEVAQTPKHLVRGEGQKAKLYCAPIKGHSYVFWYQQVLKNEFKFLISFQNENVFDETGMPKERFSAKCLPNSPCSLEIQATKLEDSAVYFCASSQRGQSGTDTQYFGPGTRLTVL.

The V gene is TRBV7-8, the J gene TRBJ2-7; 15 bases fit TRBD2. V lost 4 bases to trimming and J lost 7 bases; unmatched junction nucleotides: 5. CDR1 SGHVS and CDR2 FQNEAQ come from the germline V gene. This CDR3 region has 15 residues. The CDR3 DNA is TGTGCCAGCAGCTCTGGACTAGCGGGAGGGCGGGAGCAGTACTTC. This encodes CASSSGLAGGREQYF.

This chain links TRBV5-5 with TRBJ1-6, with unresolved D. Germline CDR1 SGHKS, CDR2 YYEKEE (reference sequence). V lost 5 bases and J 0 bases, leaving 9 bases between the germline ends. This CDR3 is built from 15 residues. The chain's CDR3 is CASRREASYNSPLHF. CDR3 DNA: TGTGCCAGCAGGAGAGAGGCCTCCTATAATTCACCCCTCCACTTT.

The chain employs TRBV28 and TRBJ2-7; TRBD2 is a possible D gene (5 bases). Trimming removed 2 bases at V and 3 bases at J, with 8 bases between. Per germline, CDR1 MDHEN and CDR2 SYDVKM. The CDR3 runs to 13 residues. DNA for the CDR3: TGTGCCAGCAGTTTAGCCGGGAACTACGAGCAGTACTTC. It yields the protein CASSLAGNYEQYF.

This clone occurred once. The V gene is TRBV18, the J gene TRBJ2-7; D gene unclear. Germline V gene sequence: CDR1 KGHSH, CDR2 LQKENI. Trimming left V 1 base short and J 2 bases short, with 6 bases between. There are 13 residues in the CDR3. CDR3 bases: TGTGCCAGCTCACCACAGGAGACCTACGAGCAGTACTTC. This encodes CASSPQETYEQYF. The variable domain in full, completed from reference TRBV18 and TRBJ2-7, reads NAGVMQNPRHLVRRRGQEARLRCSPMKGHSHVYWYRQLPEEGLKFMVYLQKENIIDESGMPKERFSAEFPKEGPSILRIQQVVRGDSAAYFCASSPQETYEQYFGPGTRLTVT.

The gene calls are TRBV4-3 and TRBJ2-1; 11 bases align to TRBD2. CDR1 LGHNA and CDR2 YSLEER come from the germline V gene. The V segment lost 1 base and the J segment 10 bases; nucleotides outside the gene matches: 12. CDR3 size: 17 residues. The CDR3 sequence is CASSQAGLAGGWGEQFF. In DNA, the CDR3 is TGCGCCAGCAGCCAAGCAGGCCTAGCGGGGGGTTGGGGAGAGCAGTTCTTC.

The rearrangement uses TRBV11-2 and TRBJ1-5; no clear D gene. This CDR3 is 19 amino acids long. Trimming shortened V by 0 bases and J by 0 bases, and 18 bases separated the two germline ends. Germline V gene lookup returns CDR1 SGHAT and CDR2 FQNNGV. Here the CDR3 reads CASSLDSAGFASSNQPQHF. In DNA, the CDR3 is TGTGCCAGCAGCTTAGATTCAGCAGGTTTTGCGAGTAGCAATCAGCCCCAGCATTTT.

The V gene is TRBV6-2 or TRBV6-3, the J gene TRBJ1-2, with 9 bases aligning to TRBD1. The germline V gene has CDR1 MNHEY and CDR2 SVGEGT. The CDR3 length is 17 residues. The V gene end was trimmed by 6 bases and the J gene end by 4 bases; junction bases not matched to a gene: 15. The CDR3 coding sequence is TGTGCCAGCAGCCCGCTGGGGGGACAGGGAACCTTCTATGGCTACACCTTC. Translation gives CASSPLGGQGTFYGYTF.

The chain is built from TRBV14 and TRBJ2-1; 10 bases are a match to TRBD2. The ends lost 4 bases at V and 2 bases at J; junction bases unmatched: 8. Looked up from germline, CDR1 is SGHDN and CDR2 is FVKESK. The CDR3 consists of 17 residues. CDR3 bases: TGTGCCAGCAGCCTAGGTTTCGGACTAGCGGCCTACAATGAGCAGTTCTTC. Protein product: CASSLGFGLAAYNEQFF.

This clone was picked up one time. This rearrangement joins TRBV7-9 to TRBJ2-3; TRBD2 agrees at 11 bases. This CDR3 has 15 amino acids. The V segment lost 3 bases and the J segment 5 bases; nucleotides outside the gene matches: 4. Germline CDR1 and CDR2: SEHNR and FQNEAQ (reference sequence). The CDR3 DNA reads as TGTGCCAGCAGCTTCTTAGCGGGAGGGCGAGATACGCAGTATTTT. It translates to CASSFLAGGRDTQYF.

The J gene is TRBJ2-5, the V gene TRBV3-1 (or the pseudogene TRBV3-2); 9 bases agree with TRBD2. The CDR3 sequence is 14 residues long. V was clipped by 4 bases and J by 7 bases; unmatched bases: 7. Germline CDR1 and CDR2: LGHDT and YNNKEL (reference sequence). DNA for the CDR3: TGTGCCAGCAGCCCCGGACTAGCGACGCGGACCCAGTACTTC. As protein: CASSPGLATRTQYF.

The V gene is TRBV7-9, the J gene TRBJ2-5; perhaps TRBD2 as D (5 bases). Germline loops: CDR1 SEHNR, CDR2 FQNEAQ (reference sequence). The ends were cut back, 5 bases at V and 13 bases at J, with 17 bases in the middle. This CDR3 has 12 residues. The CDR3 nucleotides read TGTGCCAGCAGCGCCGGGCCGGGGTCGTGGTACTTC. Protein sequence: CASSAGPGSWYF.

The chain recombines TRBV7-3 with TRBJ1-1; TRBD1 aligns across 12 bases. The germline gives CDR1 SGHTA, CDR2 FQGTGA. The V and J ends lost 4 bases and 3 bases, in that order; junction bases with no gene match: 3. The CDR3 is 15 residues long. The CDR3, as DNA: TGTGCCAGCAGCTCTGGGACAGGGGGCTACACTGAAGCTTTCTTT. Translation: CASSSGTGGYTEAFF.

This clone has a handful of counts. The V call is TRBV19, the J call TRBJ1-3; the D gene is possibly TRBD1 (5 bases). Trimming cost V 6 bases and J 0 bases, with 12 bases left between them. The CDR3 length is 15 residues. CDR1 and CDR2 from the germline V gene are LNHDA and SQIVND (reference sequence). CDR3 bases: TGTGCCAGTAGCCAACAGGCTTTCTCTGGAAACACCATATATTTT. Translating it yields CASSQQAFSGNTIYF.

This sequence joins TRBV5-4 and TRBJ1-2; D gene uncertain. The CDR3 extends over 13 amino acids. V shed 4 bases and J shed 7 bases, with 14 bases lying between them. CDR1 is SGHNT and CDR2 is YYREEE in the germline V gene (reference sequence). The CDR3 DNA reads TGTGCCAGCAGCCCGCAAGGAGGGTCTGGCTACACCTTC. This gives the protein CASSPQGGSGYTF.

CDR3 DNA sequence: TGTGCCAGCTCGTCCCAGGACTCTGGGGCCAACGTCCTGACTTTC. This encodes CASSSQDSGANVLTF. V is TRBV18 and J is TRBJ2-6; unclear D gene. The CDR3 is 15 residues long. Trimming left V 6 bases short and J 0 bases short, with 9 bases between. Germline V lookup: CDR1 KGHSH, CDR2 LQKENI.

This clone was recorded once. V and J are TRBV29-1 and TRBJ2-1; no definite D call. CDR1 is SQVTM and CDR2 is ANQGSEA in the germline V gene. This CDR3 region has 11 residues. V was shortened by 4 bases and J by 4 bases, with 5 bases between the two germline ends. DNA for the CDR3: TGCAGCGTTGTTCCATACAATGAGCAGTTCTTC. Residues: CSVVPYNEQFF.